The clone carrying this T cell receptor (beta chain) was seen many times. Its antigen is currently unknown. Library preparation tagged each individual cDNA molecule with a unique molecular identifier. One entry per CDR3 protein, called by TCRdb with MiXCR from the RACE reads. Found here are tens of thousands of distinct CDR3 sequences, roughly 7.6% of them singletons; the top ten hold approximately 1.5%. With V trimmed by 2 bases and J by 5 bases, 6 bases remained unmatched. Germline lookup yields CDR1 MNHNY and CDR2 SVGAGI (reference sequence). The CDR3 covers 15 residues. The record originates from a study of human T cells and chemical hapten exposure. As for the study in general: 2% DPC was applied to approximately 2 cm by approximately 2 cm of upper inner arm skin for sensitization.

This sample's time point: patch test 1, 2 weeks after DPC sensitization. The treatment is: therapeutic diphenylcyclopropenone sensitization with weekly scalp DPC. Study-wide points: TCRs above 1 in 1000 frequency stayed constant with DPC sensitization.

The chain links TRBV6-6 to TRBJ1-2, with 9 bases that match TRBD1. Sequenced material: whole blood, taken in connection with sensitization to the hapten diphenylcyclopropenone (DPC). This clonotype originated in a woman in her twenties or thirties with alopecia areata. Some clones in this sample may be carry-over from other donors' samples. In DNA form, the CDR3 reads TGTGCCAGCAGTTACGTTACAGGGGGCGATTATGGCTACACCTTC. Its translation is CASSYVTGGDYGYTF.